Below are 17 T cell receptor beta chains sequenced from a single sample in a study of blood T cells in healthy people across ages. The use of a sample-barcoded 5' primer and a J-beta primer mix characterized a second PCR of roughly 6 to 11 cycles. From the 5' RACE reads, TCRdb called clonotypes with MiXCR, one entry per CDR3 protein. The data hold approximately 800,000 distinct CDR3 sequences, with around 25% observed a single time. These data were also filed under a second study, of T cells of mothers and their children.

The sample comprised blood. These receptors were obtained from a boy aged 10-17 years in good health.

The V call is TRBV4-1, the J call TRBJ1-4; D perhaps matches TRBD1 (5 bases). The CDR3 totals 15 residues. From germline, CDR1 is MGHRA and CDR2 YSYEKL. The ends were cut back, 4 bases at V and 6 bases at J, with 15 bases in the middle. The CDR3: CASSLRGSRDEKLFF. For the CDR3, the DNA is TGCGCCAGCAGCCTCCGGGGGAGCCGGGATGAAAAACTGTTTTTT.

This clonotype was observed a few times. This CDR3 reads CSVQTSANTGELFF. CDR3 nucleotide sequence: TGCAGCGTTCAGACATCCGCGAACACCGGGGAGCTGTTTTTT. The V and J genes are TRBV29-1 and TRBJ2-2; the D is unclear. This CDR3 spans 14 amino acids. V was shortened by 5 bases and J by 0 bases, with 10 bases between the two germline ends. Germline V gene lookup returns CDR1 SQVTM and CDR2 ANQGSEA.

The chain couples TRBV5-1 to TRBJ2-1; D is perhaps TRBD1 or TRBD2 (5 bases each). V was clipped by 7 bases and J by 5 bases, with 13 bases between them. The CDR3 consists of 13 residues. Germline V CDR1 and CDR2: SGHRS, YFSETQ. DNA of the CDR3: TGCGCCAGCGGCAATTTGGGGGACAATGAGCAGTTCTTC. Translating gives CASGNLGDNEQFF.

V and J are TRBV5-8 and TRBJ1-2; TRBD1 is a possible D gene (5 bases). The V end lost 2 bases, the J end lost 3 bases, and 11 bases lay between the germline ends. There are 14 residues in the CDR3. Germline-derived CDR1 and CDR2 are SGHTS and YDEGEE. This CDR3 reads CASSLRGLDYGYTF. In DNA form, the CDR3 reads TGTGCCAGCAGCTTACGGGGGTTGGACTATGGCTACACCTTC.

This clonotype occurred a few times. The CDR3 loop reads CASREDVNTEAFF. The CDR3 DNA reads TGTGCCAGCAGGGAGGACGTGAACACTGAAGCTTTCTTT. The rearrangement links TRBV2 to TRBJ1-1; D gene ambiguous. Trimming pared 6 bases from V and 0 bases from J, leaving 8 bases between. Germline V gene sequence: CDR1 SNHLY, CDR2 FYNNEI. The CDR3 has 13 residues.

Only a few counts were recorded for this clonotype. The rearrangement joins TRBV12-3 or TRBV12-4 to TRBJ2-3, with 7 bases identical to TRBD1. The CDR3 length is 14 residues. After removal of 6 bases from V and 2 bases from J, the junction contained 5 bases not matched to a gene. CDR3 coding DNA: TGTGCCAGCAGCCAGACAGGGACCACAGATACGCAGTATTTT. It translates to CASSQTGTTDTQYF.

V gene TRBV12-3 or TRBV12-4 combines with J gene TRBJ2-5; 9 nucleotides agree with TRBD1. The V segment lost 8 bases and the J segment 5 bases; nucleotides outside the gene matches: 9. There are 14 residues in the CDR3. The CDR3 DNA is TGTGCCAGCTTGGACAGGGGAGGCTTGGAGACCCAGTACTTC. Amino acids: CASLDRGGLETQYF.

This clonotype showed up just a few times. The J gene is TRBJ2-5, the V gene TRBV28; 7 bases map to TRBD1. Germline loops: CDR1 MDHEN, CDR2 SYDVKM. V lost 3 bases to trimming and J lost 3 bases; unmatched junction nucleotides: 4. The CDR3 is 14 residues long. The DNA for the CDR3 is TGTGCCAGCAGTTTGCCTGGGACAGAAGAGACCCAGTACTTC. It encodes CASSLPGTEETQYF.

The rearrangement uses TRBV6-6 and TRBJ1-4, with D perhaps matching TRBD1 (6 bases). CDR1 MNHNY and CDR2 SVGAGI come from the germline V gene (reference sequence). The V and J ends lost 2 bases and 7 bases respectively, with 11 bases between them. The CDR3 sequence is 14 residues long. CDR3 residues: CASSYAGGTEKLFF. In DNA, the CDR3 is TGTGCCAGCAGTTACGCCGGGGGCACTGAAAAACTGTTTTTT.

This clonotype was detected a few times. This sequence joins TRBV7-9 and TRBJ2-1, with a weak D call TRBD1 (6 bases). The germline V gene encodes CDR1 SEHNR and CDR2 FQNEAQ (reference sequence). Trimming took 8 bases from V and 2 from J, leaving 13 bases between them. This CDR3 has 14 residues. Here the CDR3 DNA reads TGTGCCAGCTTACAGGGCGCTACCTACAATGAGCAGTTCTTC. This encodes CASLQGATYNEQFF.

The rearrangement joins TRBV27 to TRBJ2-5, with D possibly TRBD1 on 5 matching bases. The end of the DNA aligns better with TRBJ2-7, so the J call may be wrong. Germline V CDR1 and CDR2: MNHEY, SMNVEV (reference sequence). The CDR3 extends over 13 amino acids. The CDR3 reads CASSLDRLNEQYF. Here the CDR3 DNA reads TGTGCCAGCAGTTTAGACAGATTAAACGAGCAGTACTTC.

The genes are TRBV6-5 and TRBJ2-6; tentatively, D is TRBD1 (5 bases). The CDR3 sequence is 16 residues long. Germline lookup yields CDR1 MNHEY and CDR2 SVGAGI. Trimming cost V 0 bases and J 4 bases, with 10 bases left between them. The DNA for the CDR3 is TGTGCCAGCAGTTACTCGGGGCCTTGGGGGGCCAACGTCCTGACTTTC. Translation: CASSYSGPWGANVLTF.

This clonotype was picked up a small number of times. At one end, the junction sequence differs from germline, possibly due to a read error. The V call is TRBV29-1, the J call TRBJ2-7; 11 bases fit TRBD1. CDR1 SQVTM and CDR2 ANQGSEA come from the germline V gene. This CDR3 has 13 residues. This CDR3 reads CSFEGTGGYEQYF. In DNA form, the CDR3 reads TGCAGCTTTGAAGGGACAGGGGGCTACGAGCAGTACTTC.

The J gene is TRBJ2-1, the V gene TRBV6-5; D is possibly TRBD1 (6 bases). Trimming removed 4 bases at V and 2 bases at J, with 24 bases between. This CDR3 is 19 amino acids long. Per the germline V gene, CDR1 is MNHEY and CDR2 is SVGAGI. In DNA, the CDR3 is TGTGCCAGCAGTTCACTCTCTGGACAGTTGGCGGTAGCCTACAATGAGCAGTTCTTC. Translating it yields CASSSLSGQLAVAYNEQFF.

This clonotype was found a few times. The chain is built from TRBV29-1 and TRBJ1-1; possibly TRBD1 for D (6 bases). Trimming removed 6 bases at V and 1 base at J, with 15 bases between. The CDR3 contains 14 residues. In germline, CDR1 is SQVTM, CDR2 ANQGSEA. The CDR3 loop reads CSVGTIRGNTEAFF. In DNA, the CDR3 is TGCAGCGTGGGGACAATCCGAGGGAACACTGAAGCTTTCTTT.

The chain has TRBV3-1 and TRBJ2-1, with TRBD2 identical over 8 bases. Germline V gene lookup returns CDR1 LGHDT and CDR2 YNNKEL (reference sequence). The CDR3 is 16 amino acids. With 0 bases clipped from V and 6 bases from J, the junction kept 7 bases outside the gene matches. In DNA form, the CDR3 reads TGTGCCAGCAGCCAAGATATAGCGGGGATCCTCAATGAGCAGTTCTTC. This sequence encodes CASSQDIAGILNEQFF.

The chain couples TRBV25-1 to TRBJ1-6, with a possible D match to TRBD1 (5 bases). The CDR3 is 13 amino acids. The germline V gene has CDR1 MGHDK and CDR2 SYGVNS. The V end was cut by 4 bases, the J end by 14 bases, with 15 bases between. The CDR3 is CASSASGTKSLHF. Written as DNA, the CDR3 is TGTGCCAGCAGTGCCTCCGGGACGAAGTCCCTCCACTTT.